This TCR beta chain is from a study of tumor and adjacent non-tumor tissue in lung cancer (dated by TCRdb to 2017 to 2018). Study-level background: Of the cohort, 11 to 12 patients had adenocarcinoma, 2 had squamous cell carcinoma and 1 had small cell lung cancer. Using bulk TCRbeta repertoires from 15 lung cancer patients, the study set lung tumor tissue side by side with matched distant non-tumor lung tissue. Sequencing generated a total of approximately 130 million productive TCRbeta reads, averaging roughly 4.3 million reads per sample. Among the roughly 15 patients, ages ranged from about 31 to 85 years, some ten were men and 5 were women, and disease was TNM stage I to III. For each patient, one tumor sample and one normal lung sample were taken, giving a few dozen paired specimens that underwent TCRbeta CDR3 sequencing. Overall results and qualifications from the work: TCR diversity was significantly higher in younger patients, and higher tumor TCR diversity was associated with shorter overall and disease-free survival. Because peripheral blood was not sequenced, the blood TCRbeta repertoires of the lung cancer patients in the study went unexamined. The top 100 clones accounted for a significantly larger cumulative portion of the repertoire in normal lung than in tumor tissue. TCR diversity (inverse Simpson) was significantly higher in tumor than in normal lung tissue (roughly 430 vs 170, P = 0.0075, Mann-Whitney U test). Only around 15 patients were included in the cohort, and the need for larger samples and more detailed clinical data was noted by the authors. Neither the sequencing platform nor unique molecular identifiers are mentioned in the methods.

RNA was isolated from bulk, unsorted tissue, and RNA quality was assessed with a NanoDrop ND-1000 and an Agilent 2100. Distant non-tumor tissue taken more than 3 cm from the tumor edge was used as the normal lung sample. Newly diagnosed lung cancer patients without prior chemotherapy who had been admitted for thoracic surgery in China between August and November 2014 were enrolled as donors. Patients who had received previous radiotherapy or chemotherapy, or who had another concurrent cancer, were excluded from the study. Pieces of surgical tissue measuring roughly 1-2.2 cm3 were kept in RNAlater solution and held at -80 degrees C until needed. CDR1 SGHAT and CDR2 FQNNGV are derived from the germline V gene. Measured from the cysteine to the phenylalanine, the CDR3 is 13 residues long. Just the 39-base CDR3 DNA is kept, in frame starting at base 1. For this clonotype: It lacks a known antigen. The junction departs from the called germline gene at one end, perhaps through a read error.

Libraries were prepared through multiplex PCR. Instrument used: Illumina HiSeq 2500. TCRbeta libraries were constructed through three rounds of nested PCR with primers (Table S4) according to protocols modified from ARM-PCR. Before sequencing, PCR products in the 200-500 bp range were cut out of the gel and cleaned up using the QIAquick gel extraction kit. Concerning the study's data processing: Trimmomatic was used to clean the reads, FLASH merged the cleaned reads into complete CDR3 sequences, and MiTCR assigned the sequences to V(D)J germline segments. Clonal diversity was computed as the inverse Simpson's index with VDJtools. In-frame sequences without a premature stop codon were defined as productive reads. TCRdb reprocessing: public reads trimmed at Q25 with fastp, clones called with MiXCR, in-frame beta chains kept. Rows with a matching CDR3 protein are joined into one entry that keeps the most common DNA and genes. In this record, the V and J calls reflect TCRdb's handling and not the investigators' own analysis. The sample has roughly 75,000 distinct CDR3 sequences on record, 55% to 70% of them singletons. The ten biggest clones cover about 27% of the sample.

This chain is built from TRBV11-2 and TRBJ2-7, with TRBD2 perhaps the D gene, on 6 matching bases. The TCR comes from a woman in her 50s with non-small cell lung cancer. The sample consisted of distant non-tumor lung tissue. CDR3 loop: CACSLGEDVEQYF. The nucleotide sequence is given as TGTGCCTGCAGTTTAGGGGAGGACGTGGAGCAGTACTTC.